The source of this TCR beta chain is a study of spatial heterogeneity in lung cancer. In the study overall: The cohort: around 77 early-stage, untreated non-small cell lung cancer patients. Available PBMC from follow-up, collected a median of around two years after resection, underwent sequencing.

By sample share, this clonotype is medium-sized. TCR cDNA molecules each had a unique molecular identifier. MiXCR, applied by TCRdb to the 5' RACE reads, yields one record per CDR3 protein. The repertoire holds fewer than 55,000 distinct CDR3 sequences, with roughly 7.4% as singletons. Regarding time point: blood at routine non-recurrence follow-up after resection. Sequencing was performed on whole RNA extracted from tumor and nontumor lung tissue, or from frozen PBMC, and the material was left unsorted. Deletions cut 2 bases from V and 10 bases from J, with 12 bases between. CDR3 length: 13 residues. The germline CDR1 and CDR2 sequences are MNHEY and SVGEGT.

This specimen was PBMCs, taken at follow-up. The J gene is TRBJ2-1, the V gene TRBV6-2 or TRBV6-3; D perhaps matches TRBD1 (6 bases). The sequence was obtained from a female donor with early-stage non-small cell lung cancer. DNA of the CDR3: TGTGCCAGCAGTTACCGGCAGGGGTGGGAGCAGTTCTTC. This gives the protein CASSYRQGWEQFF.